The T cell receptor beta chain under discussion was sequenced for a study of blood T cells in healthy people across ages. General study findings and limits: While age rose, TCR beta diversity per million T cells dropped in a roughly linear way. It was held that diversity estimates obtained from one million T cells represented underestimates. Conclusively comparing naive with antigen-experienced cells was impossible with unsorted PBMCs.

Healthy Caucasian individuals from Russia aged roughly 6 to 90 served as donors. This clonotype was seen only a few times. The antigen is unknown. Germline CDR1 reads MGHRA; CDR2 reads YSYEKL. J lost 4 bases, V lost 4 bases, and 9 bases had no gene match. There are 16 residues in the CDR3. The second PCR ran roughly 6 to 11 cycles with a sample-barcoded 5' primer and J-beta primers. TCRdb reanalysed the 5' RACE reads using MiXCR and keeps one entry per CDR3 protein. The profile shows 540,000 or so distinct CDR3 sequences, less than 60% of them singletons. The rearrangement uses TRBV4-1 and TRBJ2-2; the match to TRBD2 covers 7 bases. The sequenced material came from blood. This clonotype originated in a man older than 75 in good health. The CDR3 spells CASSLGAGLLTGELFF. The DNA for the CDR3 is TGCGCCAGCAGCCTCGGAGCGGGACTACTCACCGGGGAGCTGTTTTTT.